This TCR beta chain was found in a study of Graves' ophthalmopathy and Graves' hyperthyroidism. Overall study: No ophthalmopathy within 18 months of follow-up signified stable hyperthyroidism.

The length of the CDR3 is 14 residues. V was clipped by 4 bases and J by 2 bases, with 15 bases between them. Germline CDR1 reads DFQATT; CDR2 reads SNEGSKA (reference sequence). Researchers turned away patients with other autoimmune diseases, uncontrolled infections, pregnancy or lactation. As the template, RNA transcripts were used to amplify TCR beta CDR3 regions. HTBI-primed RT-PCR formed the first round, and a multiplex PCR formed the second. TCRdb re-derived calls from the multiplex PCR reads in MiXCR, one entry per CDR3 protein. The sample holds over a million distinct CDR3 sequences, about 38% seen once.

The clonotype was recovered from an adult man with Graves' hyperthyroidism. This chain connects TRBV20-1 to TRBJ2-7; D ambiguous. Sequenced sample: peripheral blood or thyroid tissue (not recorded which). CDR3 protein: CSAIVGSGPYEQYF. Here the CDR3 DNA reads TGCAGTGCTATCGTAGGGTCGGGTCCCTACGAGCAGTACTTC.